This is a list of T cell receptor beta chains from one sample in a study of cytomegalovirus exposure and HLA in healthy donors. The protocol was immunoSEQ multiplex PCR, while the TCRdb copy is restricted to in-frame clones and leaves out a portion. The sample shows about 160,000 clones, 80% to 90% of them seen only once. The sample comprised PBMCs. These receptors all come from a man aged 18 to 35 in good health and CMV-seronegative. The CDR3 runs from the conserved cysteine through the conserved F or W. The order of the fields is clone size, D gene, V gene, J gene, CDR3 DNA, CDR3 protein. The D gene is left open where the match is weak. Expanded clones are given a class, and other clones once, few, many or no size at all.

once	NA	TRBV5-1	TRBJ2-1	TGCGCCAGCAGCTTGGACCGAGCCAATGAGCAGTTCTTC	CASSLDRANEQFF
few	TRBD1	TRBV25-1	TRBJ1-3	TGTGCCAGCAGTGGACCGGACAGGGGAAGATTAGCTGGAAACACCATATATTTT	CASSGPDRGRLAGNTIYF
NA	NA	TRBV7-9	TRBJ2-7	TGTGCCAGCAGCCCTTTTAAGGGGGAGCATACCTACGAGCAGTACTTC	CASSPFKGEHTYEQYF
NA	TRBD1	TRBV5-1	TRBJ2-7	TGCGCCAGCAGTTTTAGGGGGCAGCCTTACGAGCAGTACTTC	CASSFRGQPYEQYF
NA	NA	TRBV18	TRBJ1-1	TGTGCCAGCTCACCAGACAGAAAAGCTTTCTTT	CASSPDRKAFF
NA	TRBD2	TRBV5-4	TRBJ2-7	TGTGCCAGCAGACCCGCGGCGGGAGTCTCCTACGAGCAGTACTTC	CASRPAAGVSYEQYF
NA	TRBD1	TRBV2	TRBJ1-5	TGTGCCAGCAGTACTTCACAGGGGGCAGTCAATCAGCCCCAGCATTTT	CASSTSQGAVNQPQHF
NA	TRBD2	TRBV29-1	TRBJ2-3	TGCAGCGTTGATTTGGGGGGGGATACGCAGTATTTT	CSVDLGGDTQYF
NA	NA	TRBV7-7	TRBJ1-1	TGTGCTAGCAGCTTAGAAGGTGAGGGCGGGGGAGACACTGAAGCTTTCTTT	CASSLEGEGGGDTEAFF
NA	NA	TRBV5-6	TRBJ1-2	TGTGCCAGCAGCTTGGAGGCCGACACACAATTC	CASSLEADTQF
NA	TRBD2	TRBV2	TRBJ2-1	TGTGGCATCCCACTAGCGGGGGGCCTGAATGAGCAGTTCTTC	CGIPLAGGLNEQFF
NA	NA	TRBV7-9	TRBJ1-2	TGTGCCAGCAGCTCCCCGGGAGACCGTCCTAGCTATGGCTACACCTTC	CASSSPGDRPSYGYTF
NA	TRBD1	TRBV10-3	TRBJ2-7	TGTGCCATCAGTGCCAGGCAGGGGGCCACCTACGAGCAGTACTTC	CAISARQGATYEQYF
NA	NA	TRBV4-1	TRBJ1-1	TGCGCCAGCAGCCAAACAGGGAACACTGAAGCTTTCTTT	CASSQTGNTEAFF